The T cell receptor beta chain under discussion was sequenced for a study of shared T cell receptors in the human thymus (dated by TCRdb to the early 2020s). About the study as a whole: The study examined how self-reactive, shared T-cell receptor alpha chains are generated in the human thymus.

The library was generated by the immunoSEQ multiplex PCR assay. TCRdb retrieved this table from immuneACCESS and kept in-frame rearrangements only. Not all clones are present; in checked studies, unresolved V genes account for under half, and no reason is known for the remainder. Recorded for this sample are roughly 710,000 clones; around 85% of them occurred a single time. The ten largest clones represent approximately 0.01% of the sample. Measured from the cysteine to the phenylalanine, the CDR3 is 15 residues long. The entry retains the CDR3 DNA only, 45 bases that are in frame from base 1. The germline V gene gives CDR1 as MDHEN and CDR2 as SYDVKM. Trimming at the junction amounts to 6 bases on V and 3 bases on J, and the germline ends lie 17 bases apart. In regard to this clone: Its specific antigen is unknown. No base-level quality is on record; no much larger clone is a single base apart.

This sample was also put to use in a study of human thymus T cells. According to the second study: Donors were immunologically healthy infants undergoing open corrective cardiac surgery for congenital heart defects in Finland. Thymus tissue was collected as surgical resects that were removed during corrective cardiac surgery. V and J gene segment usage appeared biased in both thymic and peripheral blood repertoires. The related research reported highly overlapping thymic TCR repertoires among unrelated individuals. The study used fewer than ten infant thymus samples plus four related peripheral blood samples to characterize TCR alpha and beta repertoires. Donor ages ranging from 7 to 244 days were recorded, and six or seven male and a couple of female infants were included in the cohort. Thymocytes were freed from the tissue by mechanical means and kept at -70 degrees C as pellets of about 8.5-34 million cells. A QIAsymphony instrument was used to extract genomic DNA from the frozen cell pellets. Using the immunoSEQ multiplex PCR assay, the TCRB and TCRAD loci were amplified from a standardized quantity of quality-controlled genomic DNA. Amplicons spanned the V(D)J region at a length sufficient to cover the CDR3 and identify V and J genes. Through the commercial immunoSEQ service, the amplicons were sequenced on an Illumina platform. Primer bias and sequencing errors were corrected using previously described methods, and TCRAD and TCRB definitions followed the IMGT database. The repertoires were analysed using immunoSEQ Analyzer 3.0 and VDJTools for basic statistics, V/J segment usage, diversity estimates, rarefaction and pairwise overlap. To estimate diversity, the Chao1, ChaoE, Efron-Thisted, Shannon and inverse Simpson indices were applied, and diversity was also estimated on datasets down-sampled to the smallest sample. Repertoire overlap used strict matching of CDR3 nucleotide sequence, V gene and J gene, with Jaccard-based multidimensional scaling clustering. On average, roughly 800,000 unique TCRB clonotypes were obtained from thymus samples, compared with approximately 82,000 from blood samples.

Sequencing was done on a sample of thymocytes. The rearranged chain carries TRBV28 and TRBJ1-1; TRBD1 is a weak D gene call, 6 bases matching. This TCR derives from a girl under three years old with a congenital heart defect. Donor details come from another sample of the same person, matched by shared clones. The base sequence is TGTGCCAGCAGCTCAGGTGGAGGGGGGGACACTGAAGCTTTCTTT. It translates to CASSSGGGGDTEAFF.